The sequence of this T cell receptor (beta chain) was determined in a study of a mutant IDH1 vaccine in newly diagnosed glioma. Study-wide findings and caveats: Detectable vaccine-induced immune responses arose in about 92% of patients. Pseudoprogression seemed unrelated to changes in top peripheral T cell clonotypes.

Time point indicated: baseline, week 1 (first vaccination visit). Treatment in this sample: pre-vaccination baseline after standard-of-care therapy. On this clone: As yet, its antigen is unknown.

The CDR3 sequence is 16 residues long. Germline V CDR1 and CDR2: SGHTA, FQGNSA. The V and J ends lost 4 bases and 2 bases, in that order; junction bases with no gene match: 8. Only in-frame clones appear in the TCRdb table, and some are missing; sequencing was by immunoSEQ multiplex PCR. The sample records tens of thousands of clones, around 85% being singletons. The clonotype was recovered from a man aged 25-40 years with glioma. The starting material was PBMCs, obtained from a glioma patient treated with radiotherapy, temozolomide or both. V is TRBV7-2 and J is TRBJ1-5, with 7 bases fitting TRBD1. CDR3 region: CASSWAGTARNQPQHF. The CDR3 DNA sequence: TGTGCCAGCAGCTGGGCCGGGACAGCACGCAATCAGCCCCAGCATTTT.